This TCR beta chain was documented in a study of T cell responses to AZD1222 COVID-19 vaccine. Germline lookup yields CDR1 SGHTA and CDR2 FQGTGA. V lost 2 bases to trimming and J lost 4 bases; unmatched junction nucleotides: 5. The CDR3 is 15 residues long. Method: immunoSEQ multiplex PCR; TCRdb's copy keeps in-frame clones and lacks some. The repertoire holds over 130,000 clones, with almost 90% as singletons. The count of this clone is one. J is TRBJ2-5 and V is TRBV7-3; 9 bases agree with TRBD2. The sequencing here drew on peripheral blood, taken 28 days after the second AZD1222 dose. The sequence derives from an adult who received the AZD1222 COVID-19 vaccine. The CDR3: CASSLAGGPGETQYF. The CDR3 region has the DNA TGTGCCAGCAGCTTAGCGGGAGGGCCGGGAGAGACCCAGTACTTC.